The present TCR beta chain was sequenced within a study of vaccination effects on CD4 cells after COVID-19. Study results and caveats: Marked clonal contraction was seen late after vaccination (in both infection- and vaccine-induced clones).

With regard to this clone: Its target is unknown.

TCRdb's copy holds only in-frame clones and misses some; the assay was immunoSEQ multiplex PCR. The table lists about 76,000 clones, roughly three quarters of them singletons. The V end was cut by 1 base, the J end by 0 bases, with 10 bases between. This CDR3 spans 16 amino acids. Per germline, CDR1 SGHRS and CDR2 YFSETQ. Investigators separated out CD4+ T cells once 10 days of culture had passed. Vaccine recipients lacked prior SARS-CoV-2 infection and had negative nucleocapsid antibodies. The genes are TRBV5-1 and TRBJ2-2, with D possibly matching TRBD1 (5 bases). The sequences come from CD4+ T cells from PBMCs cultured without peptide, collected before COVID-19 vaccination. The TCR sequence derives from a human donor who received a COVID-19 vaccine. CDR3 sequence reads: CASSLIPGTNTGELFF. In DNA form, the CDR3 reads TGCGCCAGCAGCTTGATTCCAGGGACGAACACCGGGGAGCTGTTTTTT.